One and the same sample provided the 5 T cell receptor beta chains below, sequenced in a study of OX40 agonist ivuxolimab in advanced cancers. Assay: immunoSEQ multiplex PCR; the TCRdb copy retains only in-frame clones and omits some. The sample lists around 53,000 clones; roughly 85% were seen once. This sample comprised CD4+ or CD8+ T cells sorted from blood, obtained in a trial of the OX40 agonist ivuxolimab. The receptors here all came from an adult with an advanced solid tumor such as melanoma, head and neck, liver or kidney cancer.

This clone was seen once. The V and J genes are TRBV5-6 and TRBJ1-2; D gene ambiguous. This CDR3 spans 14 amino acids. V was clipped by 1 base and J by 4 bases, with 11 bases between them. Germline CDR1 reads SGHDT; CDR2 reads YYEEEE. The CDR3 DNA is TGTGCCAGCAGCTTGTGGCAGGTACTCTATGGCTACACCTTC. It specifies CASSLWQVLYGYTF.

The gene calls are TRBV4-3 and TRBJ1-2; 9 nucleotides agree with TRBD1. V lost 2 bases, J lost 8 bases, and 3 bases stayed unmatched. This CDR3 is built from 13 residues. Germline assignment: CDR1 LGHNA and CDR2 YSLEER. In nucleotides, the CDR3 is TGCGCCAGCAGCCAACGGACAGGGGAAGGCTACACCTTC. Protein sequence: CASSQRTGEGYTF.

This chain links TRBV5-8 with TRBJ2-5; 7 bases align to TRBD1. The CDR3 length is 17 residues. CDR1 SGHTS and CDR2 YDEGEE come from the germline V gene. Trimming removed 6 bases from V and 5 bases from J; junction bases left unmatched: 19. This CDR3 is CASNPIGAGGTLETQYF. CDR3 in DNA: TGTGCCAGCAACCCTATAGGGGCAGGGGGAACTCTTGAGACCCAGTACTTC.

This clone was detected a few times. The chain joins TRBV11-2 to TRBJ1-1; D is ambiguous. Germline assignment: CDR1 SGHAT and CDR2 FQNNGV. The CDR3 is made up of 12 amino acids. Deletions cut 4 bases from V and 4 bases from J, with 7 bases between. CDR3: CASSSTGTEAFF. The CDR3 DNA is TGTGCCAGCAGCTCGACGGGCACTGAAGCTTTCTTT.

V and J are TRBV7-6 and TRBJ2-5; TRBD1 aligns across 9 bases. The length of the CDR3 is 16 residues. The junction had 8 bases not matched to a gene; V was cut back by 4 bases and J by 2 bases. Germline V gene data show CDR1 as SGHVS and CDR2 as FNYEAQ. CDR3 sequence (DNA): TGTGCCAGCAGCTGGACCGGAGGACAGGGGCAAGAGACCCAGTACTTC. Residues: CASSWTGGQGQETQYF.